This T cell receptor beta chain was documented in a study of control samples from healthy donors and cancer patients. Some clones are missing from TCRdb's copy, which holds only in-frame ones; the method was immunoSEQ multiplex PCR. The table has approximately 100,000 clones, approximately 89% seen once; the top ten hold roughly 21%. Germline V lookup: CDR1 MDHEN, CDR2 SYDVKM. The CDR3 consists of 13 residues. Between the trimmed V and J ends, which lost 5 bases and 4 bases, there was a span of 11 bases. The sequence was collected from a man aged 30-40 years in good health. The chain carries TRBV28 and TRBJ2-5; no clear D gene. Sequencing was carried out using blood. Written as DNA, the CDR3 is TGTGCCAGCAGTACCCGGCCGGTAGAGACCCAGTACTTC. This translates into CASSTRPVETQYF.